This TCR beta chain was captured by sequencing in a study of cytomegalovirus exposure and HLA in healthy donors. Turning to this clone: The antigen is unknown.

Germline lookup yields CDR1 SGHDT and CDR2 YYEEEE. V shed 4 bases and J shed 8 bases, with 15 bases lying between them. The CDR3 sequence is 13 residues long. Study results and limitations: According to a later analysis, most TCR beta chains associated with CMV appeared HLA-restricted.

The PCR ran on 60 Vbeta and 13 Jbeta primers. Libraries were prepared by immunoSEQ multiplex PCR; TCRdb keeps only in-frame clonotypes and omits some of them. The top ten hold more than 1.5% of the sample, which has around 130,000 clones, 75% to 90% seen once. The chain has TRBV5-6 and TRBJ1-1, with D maybe TRBD1 (6 bases). Input material: PBMCs. This receptor was identified in a man in his forties in good health and CMV-seronegative. This CDR3 reads CASSPPTGKEAFF. The DNA of the CDR3 is TGTGCCAGCAGCCCCCCTACAGGGAAAGAAGCTTTCTTT.